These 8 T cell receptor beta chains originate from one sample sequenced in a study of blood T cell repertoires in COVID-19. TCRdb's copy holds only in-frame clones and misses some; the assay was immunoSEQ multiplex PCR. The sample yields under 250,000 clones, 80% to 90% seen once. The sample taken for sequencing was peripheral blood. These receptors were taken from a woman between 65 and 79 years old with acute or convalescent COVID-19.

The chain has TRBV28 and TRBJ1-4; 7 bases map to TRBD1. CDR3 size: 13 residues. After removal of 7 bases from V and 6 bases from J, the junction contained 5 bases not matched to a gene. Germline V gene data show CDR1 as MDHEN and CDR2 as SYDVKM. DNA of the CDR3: TGTGCCAGCATTGAGACAGGGTATGAAAAACTGTTTTTT. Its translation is CASIETGYEKLFF.

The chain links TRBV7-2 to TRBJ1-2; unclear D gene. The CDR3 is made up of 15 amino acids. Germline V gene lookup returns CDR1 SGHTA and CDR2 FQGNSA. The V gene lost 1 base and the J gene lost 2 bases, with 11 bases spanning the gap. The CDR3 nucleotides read TGTGCCAGCAGCTTAGGCTTGGCCGGGAACTATGGCTACACCTTC. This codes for CASSLGLAGNYGYTF.

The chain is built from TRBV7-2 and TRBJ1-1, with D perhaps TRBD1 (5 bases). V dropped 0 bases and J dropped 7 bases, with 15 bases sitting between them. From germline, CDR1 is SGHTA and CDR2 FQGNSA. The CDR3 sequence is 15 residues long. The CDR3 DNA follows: TGTGCCAGCAGCTTAGCGCCCCAGGGAAGAGGTGAAGCTTTCTTT. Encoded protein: CASSLAPQGRGEAFF.

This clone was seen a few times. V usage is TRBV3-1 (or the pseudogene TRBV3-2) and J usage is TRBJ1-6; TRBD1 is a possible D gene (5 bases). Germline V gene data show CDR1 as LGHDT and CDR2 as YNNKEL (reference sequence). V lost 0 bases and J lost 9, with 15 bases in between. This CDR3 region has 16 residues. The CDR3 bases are TGTGCCAGCAGCCAAGACAGCGGGGGGGGTCGTTCACCCCTCCACTTT. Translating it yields CASSQDSGGGRSPLHF.

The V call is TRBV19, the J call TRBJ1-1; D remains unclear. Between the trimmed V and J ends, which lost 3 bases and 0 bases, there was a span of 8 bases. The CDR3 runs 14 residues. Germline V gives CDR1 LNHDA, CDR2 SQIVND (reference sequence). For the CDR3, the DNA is TGTGCCAGTAGTATGCGGCAGATGAACACTGAAGCTTTCTTT. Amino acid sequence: CASSMRQMNTEAFF.

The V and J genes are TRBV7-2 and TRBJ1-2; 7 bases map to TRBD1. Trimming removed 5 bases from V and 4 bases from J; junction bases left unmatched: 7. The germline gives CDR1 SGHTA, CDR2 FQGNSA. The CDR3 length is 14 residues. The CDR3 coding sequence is TGTGCCAGCAGCACCGGGACAGCTGCCTATGGCTACACCTTC. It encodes CASSTGTAAYGYTF.

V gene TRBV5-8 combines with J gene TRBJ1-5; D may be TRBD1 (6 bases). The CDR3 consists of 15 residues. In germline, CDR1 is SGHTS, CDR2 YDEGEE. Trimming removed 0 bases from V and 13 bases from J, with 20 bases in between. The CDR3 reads CASSLAANRENHQHF. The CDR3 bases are TGTGCCAGCAGCTTGGCGGCTAACAGGGAAAATCATCAGCATTTT.

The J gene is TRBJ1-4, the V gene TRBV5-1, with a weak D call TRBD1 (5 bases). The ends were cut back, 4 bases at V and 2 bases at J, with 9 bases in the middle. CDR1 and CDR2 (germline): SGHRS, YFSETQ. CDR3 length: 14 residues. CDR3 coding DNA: TGCGCCAGCAGCACCGGACACACTAATGAAAAACTGTTTTTT. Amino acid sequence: CASSTGHTNEKLFF.